This T cell receptor beta chain was retrieved from a study of T cell repertoires in cytomegalovirus infection. Study-wide background: It was recently identified HLA-C-restricted and well-studied HLA-B-restricted CMV epitopes that the study used. A matching HLA type, together with CMV infection, was signaled by public TCR beta signatures. Overall study findings and caveats: Public TCR beta family frequency separated CMV-and-HLA carriers, including in an independent cohort.

This clonotype was detected only a few times. Its antigen is as yet unknown. TCRdb independently ran MiXCR on the reads; one entry per CDR3 protein. The repertoire includes some 940,000 distinct CDR3 sequences, approximately 30% of them detected once, and roughly an eighth sits in the top ten. Trimming stripped 3 bases from V and 7 bases from J, with 17 bases between. CDR1 is MNHEY, CDR2 SMNVEV, per germline (reference sequence). This CDR3 region has 15 residues. The source was cultured CD8+ T cells from PBMCs, collected from culture after CMV antigen stimulation. This TCR was sampled from a human donor in good health (CMV status not recorded). Some clones in this sample may be carry-over from other donors' samples. The chain has TRBV27 and TRBJ2-3, with D tentatively TRBD2 (5 bases). CDR3 in DNA: TGTGCCAGCAGTTTTGGAGGCCCAGCCGGTAATACGCAGTATTTT. Translating it yields CASSFGGPAGNTQYF.